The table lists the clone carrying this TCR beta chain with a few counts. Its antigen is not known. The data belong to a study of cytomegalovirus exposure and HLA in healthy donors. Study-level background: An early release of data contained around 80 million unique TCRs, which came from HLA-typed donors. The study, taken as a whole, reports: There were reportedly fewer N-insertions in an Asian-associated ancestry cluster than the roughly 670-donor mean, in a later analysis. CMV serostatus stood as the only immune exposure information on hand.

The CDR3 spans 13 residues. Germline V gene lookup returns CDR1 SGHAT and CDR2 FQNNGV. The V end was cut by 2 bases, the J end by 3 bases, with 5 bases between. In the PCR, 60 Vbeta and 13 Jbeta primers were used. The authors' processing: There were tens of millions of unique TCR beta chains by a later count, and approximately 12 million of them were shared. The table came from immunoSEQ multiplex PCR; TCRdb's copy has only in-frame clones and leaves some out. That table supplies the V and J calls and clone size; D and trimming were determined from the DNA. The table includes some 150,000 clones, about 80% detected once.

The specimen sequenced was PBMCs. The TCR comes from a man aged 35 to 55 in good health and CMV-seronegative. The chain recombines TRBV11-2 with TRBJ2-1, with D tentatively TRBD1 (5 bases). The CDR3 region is CASSLQGYNEQFF. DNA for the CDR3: TGTGCCAGCAGCTTACAGGGCTACAATGAGCAGTTCTTC.